This T cell receptor (beta chain) is drawn from a study of blood T cell repertoires in COVID-19. Authors' processing steps: Amplification from reference gene primers served as the basis for estimated nucleated cell counts. The table came from immunoSEQ multiplex PCR; TCRdb's copy has only in-frame clones and leaves some out. V and J calls and clone size are those listed in that table; D and trimming were worked out from the DNA. The sample yields approximately 27,000 clones, roughly 84% seen once. The germline V gene encodes CDR1 SGHTA and CDR2 FQGNSA. The CDR3 length is 15 residues. After removal of 5 bases from V and 3 bases from J, the junction contained 10 bases not matched to a gene.

Sequences were obtained from peripheral blood. This clonotype was sampled from a human donor in a cohort sampled during active COVID-19. The chain uses TRBV7-2 and TRBJ2-7; 7 bases match TRBD1. The CDR3 protein is CASSEQQGLSYEQYF. In DNA, the CDR3 is TGTGCCAGCAGCGAGCAACAGGGGCTTAGCTACGAGCAGTACTTC. Using reference TRBV7-2 and TRBJ2-7 for the parts outside the CDR3, the full variable domain is GAGVSQSPSNKVTEKGKDVELRCDPISGHTALYWYRQSLGQGLEFLIYFQGNSAPDKSGLPSDRFSAERTGGSVSTLTIQRTQQEDSAVYLCASSEQQGLSYEQYFGPGTRLTVT.